These T cell receptor beta chains were read from a single sample in a study of blood T cell repertoires in COVID-19. Data came from immunoSEQ multiplex PCR; TCRdb stores just in-frame clones and leaves some out. The data contain under 500,000 clones, 87% of them singletons. What was sequenced was PBMCs or T cells enriched from blood (not recorded which). These receptors were obtained from a woman aged 18-29 years with acute COVID-19. CDR3s include the opening cysteine and the closing phenylalanine or tryptophan. The D gene is left open where the match is weak. Size values are once, few and many counts, or a class for expanded clones, and some rows have none.

J gene | V gene | D gene | clone size | CDR3 DNA | CDR3 protein
TRBJ2-5 | TRBV19 | NA | NA | TGTGCCAGTAGTATAGGGGGCGTGTGGGAGACCCAGTACTTC | CASSIGGVWETQYF
TRBJ2-7 | TRBV5-6 | NA | NA | TGTGCCAGCAGCTTGTTAAAGGGGGTCGCGTTCTACGAGCAGTACTTC | CASSLLKGVAFYEQYF
TRBJ1-6 | TRBV30 | NA | few | TGTGCCTGGAGCCGTTATTCACCCCTCCACTTT | CAWSRYSPLHF
TRBJ1-4 | TRBV15 | NA | NA | TGTGCCACCAGCAGGGAACGGGGGTTAGGTGAAAAACTGTTTTTT | CATSRERGLGEKLFF
TRBJ2-5 | TRBV28 | NA | NA | TGTGCCAGCTGCCGGAGGGCCGCCGGCAGGGAGACCCAGTACTTC | CASCRRAAGRETQYF
TRBJ2-5 | TRBV5-1 | NA | NA | TGCGCCAGCAGCTTATCGGGCCAAGAGACCCAGTACTTC | CASSLSGQETQYF
TRBJ1-2 | TRBV7-2 | NA | NA | TGTGCCAGCAGCTTAGGTGTTGTGGTCCAGTCGGGTGGCTACACCTTC | CASSLGVVVQSGGYTF
TRBJ2-1 | TRBV7-9 | TRBD2 | NA | TGTGCCAGCAGCATCTCGGGACTAGCGGAGCAGTTCTTC | CASSISGLAEQFF
TRBJ2-1 | TRBV7-9 | TRBD1 | NA | TGTGCCCTAACCCCGGGACAGGGTGGCAATGAGCAGTTCTTC | CALTPGQGGNEQFF
TRBJ1-2 | TRBV15 | TRBD1 | NA | TGTGCCACCAGCCGTGTGACAGGGGCTAACTATGGCTACACCTTC | CATSRVTGANYGYTF
TRBJ2-7 | TRBV19 | NA | NA | TGTGCCAGTAGTAACACCTACGAGCAGTACTTC | CASSNTYEQYF
TRBJ2-1 | TRBV20-1 | TRBD2 | NA | TGCAGTGCTAGTGGGCAGCGGGATTACAATGAGCAGTTCTTC | CSASGQRDYNEQFF
TRBJ1-3 | TRBV18 | NA | NA | TGTGCCAGCTCGTCGGGGGGTGGAAACACCATATATTTT | CASSSGGGNTIYF
TRBJ1-2 | TRBV6-6 | TRBD1 | NA | TGTGCCAGCAGTCCCCGGGACAGGGGGCCCCCCGGCTATGGCTACACCTTC | CASSPRDRGPPGYGYTF
TRBJ1-5 | TRBV29-1 | NA | NA | TGCAGCGTGAGACAGGCTGATAGCAATCAGCCCCAGCATTTT | CSVRQADSNQPQHF
TRBJ1-6 | TRBV6-6 | TRBD1 | NA | TGTGCCAGCAGTCCCATCGAAAGACAGGGGGCACATTCACCCCTCCACTTT | CASSPIERQGAHSPLHF
TRBJ2-2 | TRBV28 | NA | NA | TGTGCCAGCAGCACCAAGGGACATTACACCGGGGAGCTGTTTTTT | CASSTKGHYTGELFF
TRBJ2-7 | TRBV3-1/TRBV3-2 | TRBD1 | NA | TGTGCCAGCAGCCACGGACAGGGCTACGAGCAGTACTTC | CASSHGQGYEQYF
TRBJ1-1 | TRBV5-1 | NA | NA | TGCGCCAGCAGCTTGGTACCGACACTTATGAACACTGAAGCTTTCTTT | CASSLVPTLMNTEAFF
TRBJ1-5 | TRBV28 | TRBD1 | NA | TGTGCCAGCACTCAGCCGGGACAGGACTATCAGCCCCAGCATTTT | CASTQPGQDYQPQHF
TRBJ2-7 | TRBV19 | NA | NA | TGTGCCAGTAGTACCCTCGCCAGGGTCTCGGACGAGCAGTACTTC | CASSTLARVSDEQYF
TRBJ2-3 | TRBV28 | NA | once | TGTGCCAGCAGTCTAGACTGGGTGGTCACAGATACGCAGTATTTT | CASSLDWVVTDTQYF
TRBJ1-3 | TRBV3-1/TRBV3-2 | NA | NA | TGTGCCAGCAGTCACCGCATCCCGGGCTCTGGAAACACCATATATTTT | CASSHRIPGSGNTIYF
TRBJ1-5 | TRBV28 | NA | NA | TGTGCCAGCAGGGTACTACCCGGGTCTGTACAGCCCCAGCATTTT | CASRVLPGSVQPQHF
TRBJ2-5 | TRBV30 | NA | NA | TGTGCCTGGAGTGTAGGAAACGGGAAAGAGACCCAGTACTTC | CAWSVGNGKETQYF